This is a list of T cell receptor beta chains from one sample in a study of neurological immune-mediated disorders. TCRdb called the 5' RACE reads again in MiXCR, with one record for every CDR3 protein. The sample includes just under 60,000 distinct CDR3 sequences, approximately 3.5% seen only once; the top ten take 3.1%. The specimen sequenced was PBMCs. The source of these receptors is a woman younger than 45 with multiple sclerosis. CDR3s include the opening cysteine and the closing phenylalanine or tryptophan. The D gene is left open where the match is weak. Part of the rows lack a size; the others show once, few, many or a class for expanded clones.

TRBD1 TRBJ2-7 few TRBV28 CASSLRQGAQEQYF TGTGCCAGCAGTTTACGGCAGGGGGCCCAAGAGCAGTACTTC
NA TRBJ2-3 many TRBV29-1 CTTTPDWSDTQYF TGCACAACAACCCCGGACTGGTCAGATACGCAGTATTTT
TRBD2 TRBJ2-3 many TRBV9 CASSRGGSTDTQYF TGTGCCAGCAGCCGGGGGGGTTCCACAGATACGCAGTATTTT
TRBD1 TRBJ2-2 many TRBV2 CASSFPRGHSGELFF TGTGCCAGCAGTTTCCCCAGGGGGCATTCCGGGGAGCTGTTTTTT
TRBD1 TRBJ2-7 many TRBV5-1 CASGWRAGGYEQYF TGCGCCAGCGGATGGCGGGCAGGGGGCTACGAGCAGTACTTC
TRBD2 TRBJ2-1 many TRBV6-5 CASKPGLAYNEQFF TGTGCCAGCAAGCCAGGACTAGCCTACAATGAGCAGTTCTTC
NA TRBJ2-5 many TRBV20-1 CSASLLAGETQYF TGCAGTGCTAGCCTACTAGCTGGAGAGACCCAGTACTTC
TRBD2 TRBJ2-7 many TRBV20-1 CSGGLEGYEQYF TGCAGTGGGGGACTAGAGGGCTACGAGCAGTACTTC
TRBD1 TRBJ1-2 many TRBV7-9 CASSSGDRALYGYTF TGTGCCAGCAGCTCAGGGGACAGGGCCCTGTATGGCTACACCTTC
TRBD1 TRBJ2-7 many TRBV12-3/TRBV12-4 CASSRTGYEQYF TGTGCCAGCAGTAGGACAGGGTACGAGCAGTACTTC
NA TRBJ1-5 many TRBV29-1 CSSSYQPQNF TGCAGCTCTTCTTATCAGCCCCAGAATTTT
NA TRBJ2-3 many TRBV5-1 CASSLTGGGPQYF TGCGCCAGCAGCTTGACAGGCGGAGGACCGCAGTATTTT
NA TRBJ1-6 medium-sized TRBV5-1 CASSDLTDSPLHF TGCGCCAGCAGCGACCTGACGGATTCACCCCTCCACTTT
TRBD1 TRBJ1-2 many TRBV29-1 CSVEFGTVYGYTF TGCAGCGTAGAGTTCGGGACAGTCTATGGCTACACCTTC
NA TRBJ2-2 many TRBV3-1 CASSVGLSGGELFF TGTGCCAGCAGCGTGGGTCTAAGTGGCGGGGAGCTGTTTTTT
NA TRBJ1-1 NA TRBV7-3 CASSPLARTLNTEAFF TGTGCCAGCAGCCCCCTAGCCAGGACCCTTAACACTGAAGCTTTCTTT
NA TRBJ2-2 many TRBV12-3/TRBV12-4 CASSLDLTGELFF TGTGCCAGCAGCCTAGACCTCACCGGGGAGCTGTTTTTT
NA TRBJ2-2 many TRBV5-1 CASSFDRLNTGELFF TGCGCCAGCAGCTTTGATAGACTGAACACCGGGGAGCTGTTTTTT
NA TRBJ1-1 many TRBV4-1 CASRPMEGVHEAFF TGCGCCAGCAGGCCTATGGAGGGGGTGCACGAAGCTTTCTTT
NA TRBJ1-2 many TRBV3-1 CASSQDLWGGYTF TGTGCCAGCAGCCAAGATTTATGGGGTGGCTACACCTTC
TRBD2 TRBJ2-1 many TRBV5-1 CASSLDLAGLYNEQFF TGCGCCAGCAGCTTGGATCTAGCGGGACTCTACAATGAGCAGTTCTTC
NA TRBJ2-5 many TRBV7-2 CASSLVVETQYF TGTGCCAGCAGCTTGGTAGTCGAGACCCAGTACTTC
NA TRBJ2-5 many TRBV12-3/TRBV12-4 CASSDIGMQETQYF TGTGCCAGCAGCGACATTGGAATGCAAGAGACCCAGTACTTC
TRBD1 TRBJ2-4 many TRBV18 CASSPDRVKAKNIQYF TGTGCCAGCTCACCTGACAGGGTGAAAGCCAAAAACATTCAGTACTTC
NA TRBJ1-4 many TRBV5-1 CASSLAAATNEKLFF TGCGCCAGCAGCTTGGCCGCGGCAACTAATGAAAAACTGTTTTTT
NA TRBJ1-5 many TRBV6-5 CASSYSTGVNQPQHF TGTGCCAGCAGTTATTCGACAGGCGTCAATCAGCCCCAGCATTTT
NA TRBJ2-7 many TRBV6-5 CASSPPTGTYEQYF TGTGCCAGCAGTCCCCCCACAGGTACCTACGAGCAGTACTTC
NA TRBJ2-1 many TRBV7-9 CASQLDGLNEQFF TGTGCCAGCCAGCTTGATGGCCTCAATGAGCAGTTCTTC
NA TRBJ1-4 NA TRBV6-5 CASSYSDPANDKLFF TGTGCCAGCAGTTACTCGGACCCAGCCAATGACAAACTGTTTTTT
TRBD2 TRBJ2-2 many TRBV29-1 CSVEGLAGALTGELFF TGCAGCGTTGAAGGACTAGCGGGGGCCCTCACCGGGGAGCTGTTTTTT
NA TRBJ2-1 many TRBV29-1 CSVGSSARVYNEQFF TGCAGCGTTGGGAGCTCGGCTCGCGTTTATAATGAGCAGTTCTTC
NA TRBJ1-4 many TRBV7-9 CASSPPRTNEKLFF TGTGCCAGCAGCCCCCCGAGGACTAATGAAAAACTGTTTTTT
TRBD2 TRBJ2-3 many TRBV18 CASSPLAGGSTDTQYF TGTGCCAGCTCACCTTTAGCGGGAGGAAGCACAGATACGCAGTATTTT
NA TRBJ2-6 many TRBV12-3/TRBV12-4 CASSVGPGANVLTF TGTGCCAGCAGTGTCGGGCCTGGGGCCAACGTCCTGACTTTC